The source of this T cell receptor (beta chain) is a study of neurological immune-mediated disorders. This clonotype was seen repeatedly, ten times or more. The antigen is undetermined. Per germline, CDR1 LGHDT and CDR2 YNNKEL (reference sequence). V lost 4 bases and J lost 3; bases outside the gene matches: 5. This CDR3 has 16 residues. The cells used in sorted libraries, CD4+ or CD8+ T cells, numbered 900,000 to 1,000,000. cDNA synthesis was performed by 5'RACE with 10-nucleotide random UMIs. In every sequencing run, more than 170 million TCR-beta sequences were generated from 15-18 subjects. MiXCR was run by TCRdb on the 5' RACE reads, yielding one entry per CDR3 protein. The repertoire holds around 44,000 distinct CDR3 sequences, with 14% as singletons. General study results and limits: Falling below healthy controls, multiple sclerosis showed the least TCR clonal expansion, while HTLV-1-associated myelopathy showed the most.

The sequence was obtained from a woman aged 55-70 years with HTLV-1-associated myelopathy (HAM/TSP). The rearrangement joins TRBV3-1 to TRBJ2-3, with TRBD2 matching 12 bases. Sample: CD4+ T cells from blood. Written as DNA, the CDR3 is TGTGCCAGCAGCCCCTCTAGCGGGGGGGGAACAGATACGCAGTATTTT. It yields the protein CASSPSSGGGTDTQYF.